This record concerns one T cell receptor (beta chain) sequence. Assay: immunoSEQ multiplex PCR; the TCRdb copy retains only in-frame clones and omits some. The data contain 98,000 or so clones, 88% of them seen just once; the ten biggest clones take up about 17%. The data originate from a study of T cell responses to AZD1222 COVID-19 vaccine. Sequencing was performed on peripheral blood, taken 28 days after the second AZD1222 dose. The receptor's source is an adult who received the AZD1222 COVID-19 vaccine.

In nucleotides, the CDR3 is TGTGCCAGCAGCGCGACAGGGAACACCGGGGAGCTGTTTTTT. Translation gives CASSATGNTGELFF. This chain connects TRBV5-4 to TRBJ2-2; tentative D call: TRBD1 (6 bases). The germline V gene encodes CDR1 SGHNT and CDR2 YYREEE (reference sequence). Between the trimmed V and J ends, which lost 4 bases and 1 base, there was a span of 8 bases. The CDR3 runs 14 residues.